This T cell receptor beta chain was sequenced in a study of blood T cells in healthy people across ages. General study results and limits: The fall in TCR beta diversity per million T cells was roughly linear with age. Long-lived donors had more naive CD4+ cells and higher diversity than aged donors. Strongly correlated with naive T cell percentage was TCR beta diversity.

Germline loops: CDR1 DFQATT, CDR2 SNEGSKA (reference sequence). The junction had 5 bases not matched to a gene; V was cut back by 3 bases and J by 1 base. The CDR3 contains 14 residues. At least 5 micrograms of total RNA were extracted per sample. Turning to this clonotype: Its antigen remains unknown.

Together with a sample-barcoded 5' primer, a J-beta primer mix was included in a second PCR lasting roughly 6 to 12 cycles. TCRdb recomputed calls from the 5' RACE reads with MiXCR, one row per CDR3 protein. The sample has hundreds of thousands of distinct CDR3 sequences; approximately 53% are singletons. This chain links TRBV20-1 with TRBJ2-7; TRBD2 matches at 8 bases. The sequencing input was blood. This clonotype was sampled from a middle-aged man in good health. CDR3 in DNA: TGCAGTGCTAGTCCAGCGGGAGCGTCCTACGAGCAGTACTTC. This gives the protein CSASPAGASYEQYF.